The clone carrying this TCR beta chain was observed at least ten times. These data come from a study of quantifying T cell responses using KT2 cells. Study summary: Reverse transcription used primers in the TCR alpha and beta constant regions.

Each cDNA got a UMI-containing oligo ligated at its 3' end. First-round PCR used three to four cycles and beta primers RC1.1 and RC1.2 covering TRBC1 and TRBC2. One entry per CDR3 protein results from TCRdb running MiXCR on the UMI-ligation and nested PCR reads. The sample has 52,000 or so distinct CDR3 sequences, about 12% seen once. Known numbers of the T cell clone KT2 were added to PBMC. This receptor was taken from a human donor. Sequenced: PBMCs spiked with cells of the T cell clone KT2.

The chain's CDR3 is CASSGTSGGQETQYF. CDR3 nucleotides: TGTGCCAGCAGTGGGACTAGCGGGGGCCAAGAGACCCAGTACTTC. The rearrangement uses TRBV2 and TRBJ2-5; 13 bases agree with TRBD2. This CDR3 spans 15 amino acids. J lost 1 base, V lost 4 bases, and 0 bases had no gene match. Germline CDR1 reads SNHLY; CDR2 reads FYNNEI.